Only one count was recorded for the clone carrying this T cell receptor (beta chain). The authors' processing: As immunoSEQ supplied junction-only sequences (without quality scores), filtering differed. The repertoire was sequenced with immunoSEQ multiplex PCR; TCRdb's copy has only in-frame clones and lacks some. The V and J calls and clone size were taken over from that table, and D and trimming were inferred from the DNA. Of 2 million to 3 million clones listed, roughly 93% are singletons. V was pared by 1 base and J by 3 bases, with 11 bases between. This CDR3 is built from 14 residues. CDR1 is SQVTM, CDR2 ANQGSEA, per germline. These data are taken from a study of shared clonotypes between healthy human individuals.

The material sequenced was naive CD4+ T cells from PBMCs. The subset denotes: CD45RA+ positively selected. This chain links TRBV29-1 with TRBJ2-3; D is ambiguous. The sequence was obtained from a man between 18 and 35 years old in good health. Some clones in this sample may be carry-over from other donors' samples. The CDR3 is CSVEVGLRTDTQYF. CDR3 in DNA: TGCAGCGTTGAAGTCGGTCTGAGGACAGATACGCAGTATTTT.